The TCR beta chain under discussion was sequenced for a study of T cell repertoires in cytomegalovirus infection. About the study: HLA-B-restricted CMV epitopes that are well studied were used alongside recently identified HLA-C-restricted ones.

MiXCR, applied by TCRdb to the reads, yields one record per CDR3 protein. Of approximately 280,000 distinct CDR3 sequences in the sample, around 20% were seen once. There are 13 residues in the CDR3. Trimming stripped 4 bases from V and 1 base from J, with 7 bases between. Germline V gene lookup returns CDR1 SGHTA and CDR2 FQGNSA. This clonotype was seen only a few times. Antigen: not known. The study, taken as a whole, reports: Ex vivo responses were dominated by HLA-C-restricted CMV-specific TCR beta clonotypes.

Sequencing was performed on cultured PBMCs, taken from culture after CMV antigen stimulation. This TCR derives from a human donor in good health (CMV status not recorded). Some clones in this sample may be carry-over from other donors' samples. This rearrangement joins TRBV7-2 to TRBJ2-5; D call uncertain. CDR3 sequence: CASSSTIQETQYF. The CDR3 DNA is TGTGCCAGCAGCTCCACCATCCAAGAGACCCAGTACTTC.